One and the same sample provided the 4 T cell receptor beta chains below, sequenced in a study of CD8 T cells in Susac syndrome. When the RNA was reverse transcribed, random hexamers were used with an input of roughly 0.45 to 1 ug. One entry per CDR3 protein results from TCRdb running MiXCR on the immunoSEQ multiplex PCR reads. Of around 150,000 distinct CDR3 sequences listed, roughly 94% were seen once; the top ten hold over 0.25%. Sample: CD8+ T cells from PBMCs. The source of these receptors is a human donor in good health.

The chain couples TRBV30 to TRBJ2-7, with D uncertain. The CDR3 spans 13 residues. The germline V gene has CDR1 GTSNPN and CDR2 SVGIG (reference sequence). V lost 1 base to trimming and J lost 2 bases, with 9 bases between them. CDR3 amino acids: CAWSGTDPYEQYF. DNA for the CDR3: TGTGCCTGGAGTGGGACCGACCCCTACGAGCAGTACTTC.

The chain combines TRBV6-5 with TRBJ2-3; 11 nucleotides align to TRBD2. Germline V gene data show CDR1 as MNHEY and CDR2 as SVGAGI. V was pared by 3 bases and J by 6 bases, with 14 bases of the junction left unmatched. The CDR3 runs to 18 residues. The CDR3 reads CASSYSLETSGILDTQYF. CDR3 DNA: TGTGCCAGCAGTTATTCCCTTGAGACTAGCGGGATTCTGGATACGCAGTATTTT.

The CDR3 here is CATSLDRDPTTNEKLFF. Written as DNA, the CDR3 is TGTGCCACCAGCTTGGACAGGGACCCTACGACTAATGAAAAACTGTTTTTT. The chain uses TRBV15 and TRBJ1-4, with TRBD1 identical over 8 bases. After removal of 5 bases from V and 2 bases from J, the junction contained 10 bases not matched to a gene. Germline V gives CDR1 LNHNV, CDR2 YYDKDF (reference sequence). This CDR3 has 17 residues.

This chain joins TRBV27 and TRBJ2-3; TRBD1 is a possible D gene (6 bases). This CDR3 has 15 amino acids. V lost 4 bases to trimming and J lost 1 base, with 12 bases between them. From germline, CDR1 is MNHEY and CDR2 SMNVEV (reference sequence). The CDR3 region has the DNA TGTGCCAGCAGTTCCATGACAGGCGGCACAGATACGCAGTATTTT. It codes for CASSSMTGGTDTQYF.